One T cell receptor (beta chain) is described in this entry. Its antigen is still unknown. No much larger clonotype is one base removed from it; base qualities were not supplied. Libraries were constructed by 5' RACE. Sequencing instrument: Illumina HiSeq 2500. A second PCR of about 7 to 12 cycles was performed with a sample-barcoded 5' primer and a J-beta primer mix. A template-switch 5' adaptor carrying 12 random nucleotides introduced a unique molecular identifier onto each TCR beta cDNA molecule. At least 2.5 million CDR3-containing paired-end reads were obtained from each sample. All of the RNA was converted into first-strand cDNA using the Mint cDNA synthesis kit, with a TRBC-specific oligonucleotide serving as the primer. Following uracil-DNA glycosylase treatment, all cDNA underwent a first 18-cycle PCR with the universal primers M1SS and BC2_uni_R. Per the original workflow: Each sample was normalized by randomly selecting 1 million high-quality reads, each carrying a distinct molecular identifier. Instead of being binned into consensus sequences, reads with shared molecular identifiers were discarded. MiTCR, set to a Q25 quality threshold and the strictest error-elimination algorithm, was used for CDR3 identification, clonotype clustering and error correction. A nonparametric unseen species model using Euler transformation provided a lower-bound estimate of total TCR beta diversity. Through fastp at Q25 and MiXCR, TCRdb rebuilt clones from the public reads, retaining in-frame beta chains. A single entry per CDR3 protein holds the most common genes and DNA from its merged rows. The authors' filters were not applied to this entry. The sample profile shows 1.5 million to 1.8 million distinct CDR3 sequences; approximately 42% of them were found once. Around 4% of the sample belongs to the ten largest clones.

The CDR3 contains 17 residues, cysteine and phenylalanine counted. The sequence is cut down to CDR3 DNA, 51 bases in frame from base 1. From V the trimming removes 6 bases and from J it removes 0 bases, while the gene matches leave 12 bases of the junction unaccounted for. CDR1 and CDR2 are read off the germline V gene (reference sequence) as MNHEY and SMNVEV. The sample comes from a study of blood T cells in healthy people across ages (dated by TCRdb to the mid-2010s). About the investigation overall: In model experiments, roughly one uniquely barcoded TCR beta cDNA molecule per two T cells was captured by template switching. To avoid experimental bias, donors of different ages were distributed randomly across sequencing lanes. Age-related changes in TCR beta repertoire diversity were measured in the study by deep sequencing normalized with unique cDNA molecular identifiers. Two additional independent replicas of 1 million unique cDNA reads from the same blood draw were analyzed for two donors (one aged 18 to 29 and one aged 80 or older). Donors were grouped into four age groups: young (average approximately 15 years), middle-aged (roughly 40), aged (about 60) and long-lived (approximately 75).

What the research found in general, with its limitations: As age increased, observed TCR beta diversity per million T cells dropped in a roughly linear way, and a significant reduction was already evident by age about 40. Because donor CMV infection status was unknown, age-related changes in expanded clonotypes were potentially confounded. The percentage of naive T cells measured by flow cytometry correlated strongly with observed TCR beta diversity. Compared with the aged group, the long-lived group had more naive CD4+ T cells, fewer expanded clones and increased TCR diversity, a pattern suggesting age selection. Estimates of total diversity based on one million sequenced T cells were considered lower bounds and underestimates. Bulk unsorted PBMC profiling prevented conclusive comparison of naive and antigen-experienced compartments.

Donors were 39 systemically healthy Caucasian individuals from Russia aged 6 to 90 years. Approximately 9.7 milliliters of peripheral blood were drawn from each donor into EDTA-treated Vacutainer tubes. Ficoll-Paque density-gradient centrifugation was used to isolate PBMCs, with at least 6 million obtained per sample. Trizol reagent was used to extract total RNA from PBMCs, with at least 5.5 micrograms per sample. For every donor, an aliquot of PBMCs went through flow cytometry to measure the percentages of naive CD45RAhigh/CD27high T cells. This chain joins TRBV27 to TRBJ2-3; 7 bases in the junction line up with TRBD2. What was sequenced was blood. The sequence was collected from a woman aged 18-29 years in good health. The nucleotide sequence is given as TGTGCCAGCAGCCCCTATGCTAGCGGATCTAGCACAGATACGCAGTATTTT. This codes for CASSPYASGSSTDTQYF.